Each of the 24 T cell receptor beta chains below was sequenced from the same sample in a study of cytomegalovirus exposure and HLA in healthy donors. Primers included in the PCR were 60 Vbeta and 13 Jbeta primers. The method was immunoSEQ multiplex PCR; TCRdb's version includes in-frame clones alone and lacks a portion of them. The sample includes 140,000 to 150,000 clones, 60% to 85% of them seen just once. The source material was PBMCs. The origin of the receptors is a woman aged 40 to 50 in good health and CMV-seropositive.

This clone has only a few counts. This sequence joins TRBV5-1 and TRBJ1-4; TRBD1 aligns across 9 bases. V lost 4 bases and J lost 4; bases outside the gene matches: 17. The CDR3 runs 19 residues. Germline V gene sequence: CDR1 SGHRS, CDR2 YFSETQ. The CDR3 coding sequence is TGCGCCAGCAGCCCCGGGACAGGGACTACGCTAGGAAGTAATGAAAAACTGTTTTTT. Encoded protein: CASSPGTGTTLGSNEKLFF.

V usage is TRBV10-3 and J usage is TRBJ2-1, with a possible D match to TRBD2 (7 bases). With 6 bases removed from V and 9 bases from J, the gap between germline ends came to 12 bases. This CDR3 has 12 residues. Germline values: CDR1 ENHRY, CDR2 SYGVKD. CDR3 sequence reads: CAIRMGGGEQFF. The DNA of the CDR3 is TGTGCCATCAGAATGGGAGGGGGTGAGCAGTTCTTC.

This chain links TRBV2 with TRBJ1-2; the D is unclear. The CDR3 loop spans 12 amino acids. Per the germline V gene, CDR1 is SNHLY and CDR2 is FYNNEI. Trimming cost V 3 bases and J 5 bases, with 7 bases left between them. CDR3 protein: CASSEVEYGYTF. The CDR3 nucleotides read TGTGCCAGCAGTGAGGTGGAGTATGGCTACACCTTC.

The V gene is TRBV2, the J gene TRBJ2-3, with 9 bases aligning to TRBD2. The CDR3 has 15 residues. With V trimmed by 4 bases and J by 6 bases, 8 bases remained unmatched. Germline V lookup: CDR1 SNHLY, CDR2 FYNNEI. The CDR3 nucleotides are TGTGCCAGCAGTGTAGTGGGCGGGGGGGCCGATACGCAGTATTTT. The encoded protein is CASSVVGGGADTQYF.

This clone has a handful of counts. The rearrangement joins TRBV5-4 to TRBJ1-2; 8 bases are shared with TRBD1. V was clipped by 3 bases and J by 3 bases; unmatched bases: 10. From germline, CDR1 is SGHNT and CDR2 YYREEE (reference sequence). The CDR3 sequence is 16 residues long. CDR3 sequence (DNA): TGTGCCAGCAGCTCCGGACAGGGAGTTATCGACTATGGCTACACCTTC. This gives the protein CASSSGQGVIDYGYTF.

The chain combines TRBV5-1 with TRBJ2-7, with unresolved D. Germline loops: CDR1 SGHRS, CDR2 YFSETQ. With 1 base removed from V and 4 bases from J, the gap between germline ends came to 9 bases. The CDR3 has 13 residues. In DNA, the CDR3 is TGCGCCAGCAGCTTGACCGGTCCGTACGAGCAGTACTTC. Its translation is CASSLTGPYEQYF.

Details on this clone: Within the sample, other DNA sequences also encode this same CDR3. V is TRBV27 and J is TRBJ2-3; TRBD2 matches 8 bases. This CDR3 spans 13 amino acids. Germline V gene lookup returns CDR1 MNHEY and CDR2 SMNVEV (reference sequence). V trimming: 8 bases; J trimming: 8 bases; junction bases outside the gene matches: 9. The CDR3 DNA is TGTGCCAGCGGCGGGAGCGGGGGATTTACGCAGTATTTT. It codes for CASGGSGGFTQYF.

The chain is built from TRBV1 and TRBJ2-7; the D call of TRBD2 is as the table states it, not checked on the DNA. TRBV1 is marked as a pseudogene. CDR3 length: 12 residues. CDR3 region: CTSSPAGDEQYF. CDR3 in DNA: TGCACCAGCAGCCCAGCGGGGGACGAGCAGTACTTC.

On this clone itself: Mismatch with germline at one junction end may stem from a read error. The same CDR3 arises from other DNA sequences in this sample as well. The chain couples TRBV6-1 to TRBJ1-3; 7 bases are a match to TRBD1. This CDR3 has 14 residues. Germline CDR1 is MNHNS and CDR2 is SASEGT. This CDR3 reads CASRSRDSRNTIYF. The CDR3 coding sequence is TGTGCCAGCAGAAGCCGGGACAGTCGAAATACCATATATTTT.

V usage is TRBV15 and J usage is TRBJ2-3; D perhaps matches TRBD2 (6 bases). In germline, CDR1 is LNHNV, CDR2 YYDKDF (reference sequence). CDR3 length equals 17 residues. The V end was cut by 0 bases, the J end by 12 bases, with 25 bases between. The CDR3 region is CATSRDFTQNDGTHQYF. CDR3 nucleotides: TGTGCCACCAGCAGAGATTTTACACAGAATGACGGGACTCACCAGTATTTT.

The rearrangement links TRBV7-2 to TRBJ1-2, with 8 bases that match TRBD1. This CDR3 comprises 15 residues. Germline assignment: CDR1 SGHTA and CDR2 FQGNSA. J was trimmed by 5 bases and V by 5 bases; bases with no gene match: 10. Here the CDR3 reads CASSQYGQGGYGYTF. The CDR3, as DNA: TGTGCCAGCAGCCAATACGGACAGGGAGGATATGGCTACACCTTC. The full variable domain, with the rest looked up from reference TRBV7-2 and TRBJ1-2, is GAGVSQSPSNKVTEKGKDVELRCDPISGHTALYWYRQSLGQGLEFLIYFQGNSAPDKSGLPSDRFSAERTGGSVSTLTIQRTQQEDSAVYLCASSQYGQGGYGYTFGSGTRLTVV.

The chain is built from TRBV19 and TRBJ1-5; the D is unclear. The CDR3 totals 14 residues. CDR1 is LNHDA and CDR2 is SQIVND in the germline V gene (reference sequence). V lost 7 bases to trimming and J lost 5 bases, with 15 bases between them. The CDR3 DNA reads TGTGCCAGTACCAATCCCCTGGAGCATCAGCCCCAGCATTTT. Its translation is CASTNPLEHQPQHF.

This clone was detected once. The rearrangement uses TRBV19 and TRBJ1-5, with D maybe TRBD1 (6 bases). Trimming removed 10 bases from V and 0 bases from J, with 16 bases in between. CDR1 and CDR2 (germline): LNHDA, SQIVND (reference sequence). The CDR3 runs 15 residues. The DNA of the CDR3 is TGTGCCACCCGAACCGGACAGTATAGCAATCAGCCCCAGCATTTT. Translated: CATRTGQYSNQPQHF.

This clone has a handful of counts. The rearrangement uses TRBV28 and TRBJ1-5; D not certain. V was shortened by 10 bases and J by 2 bases, with 18 bases between the two germline ends. The CDR3 totals 15 residues. Germline V CDR1 and CDR2: MDHEN, SYDVKM. The CDR3 loop is CAIMVGESGNQPQHF. In DNA, the CDR3 is TGTGCCATAATGGTCGGGGAGTCGGGCAATCAGCCCCAGCATTTT.

This chain uses TRBV6-6 with TRBJ2-3; weak D call: TRBD2 (7 bases). The CDR3 runs 15 residues. Looked up from germline, CDR1 is MNHNY and CDR2 is SVGAGI (reference sequence). V dropped 6 bases and J dropped 5 bases, with 18 bases sitting between them. The DNA of the CDR3 is TGTGCCAGCAGCAAACTAGGGGGGGGCGAAGATACGCAGTATTTT. Residues: CASSKLGGGEDTQYF.

This clone was seen only a few times. This chain joins TRBV5-1 and TRBJ1-1, with 8 bases identical to TRBD1. The CDR3 totals 15 residues. Germline V gene sequence: CDR1 SGHRS, CDR2 YFSETQ. V shed 4 bases, J shed 2 bases, and the junction held 7 bases outside the gene matches. CDR3 in DNA: TGCGCCAGCAGCGAGCTCGGACAGGGAAACACTGAAGCTTTCTTT. This encodes CASSELGQGNTEAFF.

V is TRBV10-3 and J is TRBJ1-2, with 8 bases matching TRBD1. Looked up from germline, CDR1 is ENHRY and CDR2 is SYGVKD. The CDR3 spans 15 residues. Trimming took 3 bases from V and 6 from J; bases not matched to a gene: 9. In DNA form, the CDR3 reads TGTGCCATCAGTGAAGGGCTGCAGGGGGCGCATGGCTACACCTTC. Protein product: CAISEGLQGAHGYTF.

V usage is TRBV18 and J usage is TRBJ2-5, with D uncertain. Per germline, CDR1 KGHSH and CDR2 LQKENI. This CDR3 has 14 amino acids. V was pared by 2 bases and J by 5 bases, with 12 bases between. The CDR3 DNA sequence: TGTGCCAGCTCACCAACGCAGGTTAAGGAGACCCAGTACTTC. Translation gives CASSPTQVKETQYF.

The table lists this clone with a few counts. J is TRBJ1-2 and V is TRBV4-1; D uncertain. Germline V gives CDR1 MGHRA, CDR2 YSYEKL. Trimming took 2 bases from V and 4 from J, leaving 8 bases between them. The length of the CDR3 is 13 residues. DNA for the CDR3: TGCGCCAGCAGCCAATCGGGGAGCTATGGCTACACCTTC. Translated: CASSQSGSYGYTF.

This clone was observed once. The V and J genes are TRBV18 and TRBJ1-5, with 11 bases that match TRBD1. Per the germline V gene, CDR1 is KGHSH and CDR2 is LQKENI. V gave up 5 bases and J gave up 6 bases; unmatched junction bases: 6. This CDR3 contains 15 residues. The CDR3 sequence: CASSTRDRGFQPQHF. The CDR3, as DNA: TGTGCCAGCTCAACCCGGGACAGGGGGTTTCAGCCCCAGCATTTT.

The chain has TRBV10-1 and TRBJ1-1; 7 positions agree with TRBD1. The CDR3 sequence is 13 residues long. CDR1 and CDR2 (germline): WNHNN, SYGVQD (reference sequence). The V and J ends lost 3 bases and 10 bases, in that order; junction bases with no gene match: 8. The CDR3 protein is CASSDHRGGTAFF. DNA for the CDR3: TGCGCCAGCAGTGACCACAGAGGGGGCACAGCTTTCTTT.

The CDR3 region has the DNA TGCGCCAGCAGCCGGGAATCGCATCGGGATTCGGGGGAGCTGTTTTTT. This encodes CASSRESHRDSGELFF. This chain connects TRBV5-1 to TRBJ2-2; a weak D match, TRBD2 (5 bases). CDR3 length: 16 amino acids. CDR1 is SGHRS and CDR2 is YFSETQ in the germline V gene. Trimming took 4 bases from V and 8 from J, leaving 21 bases between them.

The rearrangement links TRBV7-2 to TRBJ2-2; 11 bases line up with TRBD2. The J segment lost 0 bases and the V segment lost 5 bases, leaving 8 bases of the junction unmatched. The CDR3 has 18 residues. Germline CDR1 reads SGHTA; CDR2 reads FQGNSA. The CDR3 DNA reads as TGTGCCAGCAGCCGCGTAAGACTAGCGGGGACGAACACCGGGGAGCTGTTTTTT. This encodes CASSRVRLAGTNTGELFF. Together with reference TRBV7-2 and TRBJ2-2, the CDR3 gives the full variable domain: GAGVSQSPSNKVTEKGKDVELRCDPISGHTALYWYRQSLGQGLEFLIYFQGNSAPDKSGLPSDRFSAERTGGSVSTLTIQRTQQEDSAVYLCASSRVRLAGTNTGELFFGEGSRLTVL.

This clone has just one count. This chain joins TRBV4-2 and TRBJ1-1, with a tentative D call TRBD1 (5 bases). CDR1 is LGHNA, CDR2 YNFKEQ, per germline. The length of the CDR3 is 16 residues. V lost 4 bases and J lost 3, with 18 bases in between. The CDR3 nucleotides are TGTGCCAGCAGCCCTAAGCGGGGGGACGGAGACACTGAAGCTTTCTTT. The encoded protein is CASSPKRGDGDTEAFF.